This T cell receptor beta chain was sequenced in a study of blood T cell repertoires in COVID-19. Across the whole study: Sources were T cells, B-cell-depleted T cells, or PBMCs; the material itself was cDNA or gDNA.

Method: immunoSEQ multiplex PCR; TCRdb's copy keeps in-frame clones and lacks some. The table has about 160,000 clones, around 82% seen once. This clone was seen more than once but under ten times. J lost 1 base, V lost 6 bases, and 5 bases had no gene match. Germline V gene sequence: CDR1 SQVTM, CDR2 ANQGSEA. The CDR3 spans 14 residues. This TCR was recovered from a woman in her 40s with COVID-19, enrolled during active disease. Sequenced input: peripheral blood. The chain links TRBV29-1 to TRBJ2-2, with 7 nucleotides matching TRBD2. CDR3 in amino acids: CSVSSGMNTGELFF. The CDR3 region has the DNA TGCAGCGTATCTAGCGGTATGAACACCGGGGAGCTGTTTTTT.